The present entry profiles one T cell receptor beta chain with its context. Its antigen is unidentified. This entry is derived from a study of blood T cells in healthy people across ages. General study points: Naive T cell percentage showed a strong correlation with TCR beta diversity. The long-lived group displayed more naive CD4+ cells, plus higher diversity, than the aged donors did. Calculation of diversity from one million T cells yielded estimates considered to be underestimates.

Using a J-beta primer mix together with a sample-barcoded 5' primer, a second PCR was run for roughly 6 to 11 cycles. A tag from a template-switch adaptor with 12 random nucleotides marked each cDNA molecule. TCRdb recomputed calls from the 5' RACE reads with MiXCR, one row per CDR3 protein. The sample includes 500,000 to 600,000 distinct CDR3 sequences, approximately 30% of them seen just once. Trimming stripped 5 bases from V and 0 bases from J, with 14 bases between. Germline V CDR1 and CDR2: SGHTA, FQGNSA. The CDR3 is 15 residues long. This TCR derives from a woman in her sixties or seventies in good health. The chain joins TRBV7-2 to TRBJ2-7; D is possibly TRBD1 or TRBD2 (5 bases each). Sequenced: blood. DNA for the CDR3: TGTGCCAGCAGCGAAGCCGGGACGGGCTCCTACGAGCAGTACTTC. Translation gives CASSEAGTGSYEQYF.